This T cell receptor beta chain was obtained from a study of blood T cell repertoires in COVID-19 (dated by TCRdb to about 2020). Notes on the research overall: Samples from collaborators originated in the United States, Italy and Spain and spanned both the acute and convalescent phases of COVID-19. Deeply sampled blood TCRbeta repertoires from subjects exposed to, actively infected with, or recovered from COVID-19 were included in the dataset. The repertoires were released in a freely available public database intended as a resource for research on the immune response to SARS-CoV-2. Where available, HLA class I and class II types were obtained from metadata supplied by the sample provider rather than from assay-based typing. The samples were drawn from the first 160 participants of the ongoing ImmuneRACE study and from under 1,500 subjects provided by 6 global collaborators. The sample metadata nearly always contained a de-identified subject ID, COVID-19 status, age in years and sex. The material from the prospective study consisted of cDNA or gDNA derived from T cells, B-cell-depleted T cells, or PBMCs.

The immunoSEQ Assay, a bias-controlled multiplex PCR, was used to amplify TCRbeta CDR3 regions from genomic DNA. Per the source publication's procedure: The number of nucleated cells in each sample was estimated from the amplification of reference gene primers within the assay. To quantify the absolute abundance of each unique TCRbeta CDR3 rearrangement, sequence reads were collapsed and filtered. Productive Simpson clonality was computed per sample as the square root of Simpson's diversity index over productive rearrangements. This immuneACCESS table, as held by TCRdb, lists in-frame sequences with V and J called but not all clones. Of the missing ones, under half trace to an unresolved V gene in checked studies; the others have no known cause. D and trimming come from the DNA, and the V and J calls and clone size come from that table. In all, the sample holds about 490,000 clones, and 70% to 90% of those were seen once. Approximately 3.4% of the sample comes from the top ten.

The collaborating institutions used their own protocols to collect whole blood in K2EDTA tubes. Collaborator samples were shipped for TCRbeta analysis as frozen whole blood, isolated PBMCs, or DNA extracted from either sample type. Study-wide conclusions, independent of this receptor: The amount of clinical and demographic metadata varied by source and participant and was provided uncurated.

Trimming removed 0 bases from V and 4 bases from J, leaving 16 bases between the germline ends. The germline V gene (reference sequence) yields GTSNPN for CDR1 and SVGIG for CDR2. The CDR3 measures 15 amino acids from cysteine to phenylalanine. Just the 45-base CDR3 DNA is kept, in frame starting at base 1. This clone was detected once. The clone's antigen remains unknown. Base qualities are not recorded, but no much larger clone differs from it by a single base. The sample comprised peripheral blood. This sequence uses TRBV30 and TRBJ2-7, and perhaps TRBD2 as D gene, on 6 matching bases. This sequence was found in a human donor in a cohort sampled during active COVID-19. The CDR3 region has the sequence CAWSVRGLFPYEQYF. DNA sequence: TGTGCCTGGAGTGTCCGGGGACTTTTCCCTTACGAGCAGTACTTC.